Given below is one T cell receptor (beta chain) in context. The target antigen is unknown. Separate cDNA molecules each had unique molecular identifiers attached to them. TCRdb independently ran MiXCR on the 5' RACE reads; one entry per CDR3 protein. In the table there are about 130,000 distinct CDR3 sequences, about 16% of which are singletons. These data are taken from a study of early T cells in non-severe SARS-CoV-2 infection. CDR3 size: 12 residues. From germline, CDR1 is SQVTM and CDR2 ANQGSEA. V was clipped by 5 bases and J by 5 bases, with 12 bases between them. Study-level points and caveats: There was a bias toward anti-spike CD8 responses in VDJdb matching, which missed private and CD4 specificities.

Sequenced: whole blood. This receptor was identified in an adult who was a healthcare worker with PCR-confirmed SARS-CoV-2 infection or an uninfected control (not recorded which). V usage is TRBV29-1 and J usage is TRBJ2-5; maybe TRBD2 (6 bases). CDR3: CSVTEGRETQYF. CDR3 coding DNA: TGCAGCGTTACCGAGGGGAGGGAGACCCAGTACTTC.